The clone carrying this TCR beta chain showed up just a few times. Its specificity is not known. The V gene lost 2 bases and the J gene lost 0 bases, with 8 bases spanning the gap. Germline assignment: CDR1 SGHVS and CDR2 FQNEAQ. The CDR3 totals 15 residues. The data originate from a study of T cell repertoires in cytomegalovirus infection. From the reads, TCRdb called clonotypes with MiXCR, one entry per CDR3 protein. The sample records roughly 69,000 distinct CDR3 sequences, around 20% being singletons. This chain uses TRBV7-8 with TRBJ1-5; D possibly corresponds to TRBD1 (6 bases). Sequencing was performed on CD8+ T cells from cultured PBMCs, taken from culture after CMV antigen stimulation. The source of this sequence is a human donor in good health (CMV status not recorded). Some clones in this sample may be carry-over from other donors' samples. CDR3 nucleotides: TGTGCCAGCAGCTTACAGGGGAATAGCAATCAGCCCCAGCATTTT. As protein: CASSLQGNSNQPQHF.